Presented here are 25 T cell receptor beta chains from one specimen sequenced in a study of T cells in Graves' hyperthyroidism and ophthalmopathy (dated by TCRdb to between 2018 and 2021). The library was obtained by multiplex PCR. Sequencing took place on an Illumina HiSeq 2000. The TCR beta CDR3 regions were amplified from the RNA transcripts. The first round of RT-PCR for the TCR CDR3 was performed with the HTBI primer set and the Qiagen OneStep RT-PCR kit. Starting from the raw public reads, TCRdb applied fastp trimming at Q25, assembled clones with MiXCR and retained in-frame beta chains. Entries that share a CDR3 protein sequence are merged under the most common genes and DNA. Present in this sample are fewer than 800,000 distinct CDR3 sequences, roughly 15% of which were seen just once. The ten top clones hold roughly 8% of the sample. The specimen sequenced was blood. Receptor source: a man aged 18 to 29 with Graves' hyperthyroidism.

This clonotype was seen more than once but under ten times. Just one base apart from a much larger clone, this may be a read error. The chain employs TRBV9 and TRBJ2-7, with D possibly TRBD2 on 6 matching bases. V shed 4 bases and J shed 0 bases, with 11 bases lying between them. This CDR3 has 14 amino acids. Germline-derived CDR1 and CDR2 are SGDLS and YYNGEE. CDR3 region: CASSSSVSSYEQYF. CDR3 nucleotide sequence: TGTGCCAGCAGCTCTAGCGTGAGCTCCTACGAGCAGTACTTC.

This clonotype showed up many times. The CDR3 sequence: CASSLVYQLNTEAFF. The CDR3 DNA sequence: TGTGCCAGCAGCTTAGTGTACCAGTTGAACACTGAAGCTTTCTTT. The J gene is TRBJ1-1, the V gene TRBV11-3, with D unresolved. Germline-derived CDR1 and CDR2 are SGHNT and YENEEA. The CDR3 contains 15 residues. Between the trimmed V and J ends, which lost 1 base and 0 bases, there was a span of 9 bases.

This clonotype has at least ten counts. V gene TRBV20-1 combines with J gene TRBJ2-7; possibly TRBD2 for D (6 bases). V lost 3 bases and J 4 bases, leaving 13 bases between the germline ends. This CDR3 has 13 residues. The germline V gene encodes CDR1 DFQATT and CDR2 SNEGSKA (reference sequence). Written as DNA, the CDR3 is TGCAGTGCTAGGCTATTTAGCGGATACGAGCAGTACTTC. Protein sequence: CSARLFSGYEQYF.

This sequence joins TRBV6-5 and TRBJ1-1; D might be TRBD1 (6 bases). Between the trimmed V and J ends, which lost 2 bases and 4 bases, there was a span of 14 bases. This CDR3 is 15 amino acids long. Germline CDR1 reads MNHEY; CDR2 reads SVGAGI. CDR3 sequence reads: CASSYLGGARTEAFF. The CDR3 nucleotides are TGTGCCAGCAGTTACCTAGGGGGGGCCCGCACTGAAGCTTTCTTT.

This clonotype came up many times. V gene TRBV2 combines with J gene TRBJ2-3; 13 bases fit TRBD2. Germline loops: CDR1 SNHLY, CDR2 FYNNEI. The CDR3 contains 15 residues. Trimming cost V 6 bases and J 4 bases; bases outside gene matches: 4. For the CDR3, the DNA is TGTGCCAGCAGGTGGACTAGCGGGAGCGCAGATACGCAGTATTTT. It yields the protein CASRWTSGSADTQYF.

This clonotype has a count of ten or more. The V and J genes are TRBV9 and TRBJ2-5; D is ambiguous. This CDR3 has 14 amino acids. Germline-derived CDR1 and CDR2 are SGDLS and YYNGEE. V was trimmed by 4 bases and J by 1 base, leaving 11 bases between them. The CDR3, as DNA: TGTGCCAGCAGCCAAGGACGGATCCAAGAGACCCAGTACTTC. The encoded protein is CASSQGRIQETQYF.

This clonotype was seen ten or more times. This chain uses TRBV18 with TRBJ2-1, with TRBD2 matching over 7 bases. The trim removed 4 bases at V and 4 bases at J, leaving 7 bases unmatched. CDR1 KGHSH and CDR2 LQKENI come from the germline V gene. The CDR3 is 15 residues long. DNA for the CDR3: TGTGCCAGCTCACTGTCTAGCGGAAGGTACAATGAGCAGTTCTTC. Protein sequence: CASSLSSGRYNEQFF.

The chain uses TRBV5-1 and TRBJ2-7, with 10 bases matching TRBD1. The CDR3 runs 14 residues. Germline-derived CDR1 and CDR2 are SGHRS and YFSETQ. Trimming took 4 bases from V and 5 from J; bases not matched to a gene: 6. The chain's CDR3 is CASSASGTGDEQYF. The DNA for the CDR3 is TGCGCCAGCAGCGCGTCCGGGACAGGGGACGAGCAGTACTTC.

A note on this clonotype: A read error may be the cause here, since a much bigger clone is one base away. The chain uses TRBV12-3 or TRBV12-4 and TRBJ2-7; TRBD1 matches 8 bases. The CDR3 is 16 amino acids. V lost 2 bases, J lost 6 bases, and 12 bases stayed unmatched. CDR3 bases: TGTGCCAGCAGTTTACGGTTGGCAGGGGGCGAGAGCGAGCAGTACTTC. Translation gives CASSLRLAGGESEQYF.

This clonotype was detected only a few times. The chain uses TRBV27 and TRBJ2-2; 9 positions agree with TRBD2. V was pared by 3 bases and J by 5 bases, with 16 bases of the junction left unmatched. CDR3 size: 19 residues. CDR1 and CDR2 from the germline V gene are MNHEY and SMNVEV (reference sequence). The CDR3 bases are TGTGCCAGCAGTTTCCACCCCCCGTTTAGCGGGAGTGTTACCGGGGAGCTGTTTTTT. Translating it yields CASSFHPPFSGSVTGELFF.

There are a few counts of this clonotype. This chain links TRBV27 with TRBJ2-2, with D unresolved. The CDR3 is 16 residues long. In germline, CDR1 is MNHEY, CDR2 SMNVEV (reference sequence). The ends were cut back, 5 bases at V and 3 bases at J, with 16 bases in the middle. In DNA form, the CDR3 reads TGTGCCAGCAGTCCAGACCTCCTTTGGGACACCGGGGAGCTGTTTTTT. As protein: CASSPDLLWDTGELFF.

CDR3 protein: CASSLQEGGRPQHF. The CDR3 region has the DNA TGTGCCAGCAGCCTGCAGGAGGGTGGTCGGCCCCAGCATTTT. The V gene is TRBV28, the J gene TRBJ1-5, with D unclear. CDR1 MDHEN and CDR2 SYDVKM come from the germline V gene. The germline V and J ends were trimmed by 6 bases and 9 bases, with 18 bases remaining between them. This CDR3 is 14 amino acids long.

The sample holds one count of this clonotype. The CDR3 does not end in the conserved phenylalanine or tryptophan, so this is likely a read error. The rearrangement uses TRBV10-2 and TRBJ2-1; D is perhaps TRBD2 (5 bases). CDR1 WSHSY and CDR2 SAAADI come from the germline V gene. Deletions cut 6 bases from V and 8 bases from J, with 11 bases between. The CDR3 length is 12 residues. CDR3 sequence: CASSGPGDEQFS. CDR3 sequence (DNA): TGCGCCAGCAGCGGTCCCGGGGATGAGCAGTTCTCC.

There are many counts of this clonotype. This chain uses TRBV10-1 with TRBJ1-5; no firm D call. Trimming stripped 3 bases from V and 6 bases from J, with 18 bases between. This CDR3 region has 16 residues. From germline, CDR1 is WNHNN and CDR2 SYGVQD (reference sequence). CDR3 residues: CASSEILPRRCQPQHF. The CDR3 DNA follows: TGCGCCAGCAGTGAAATCTTGCCCCGGCGTTGTCAGCCCCAGCATTTT.

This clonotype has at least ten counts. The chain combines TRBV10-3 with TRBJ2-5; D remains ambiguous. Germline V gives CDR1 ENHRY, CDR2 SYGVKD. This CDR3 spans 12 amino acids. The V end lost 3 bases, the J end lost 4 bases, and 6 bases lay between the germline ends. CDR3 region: CAISDIGETQYF. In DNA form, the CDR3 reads TGTGCCATCAGTGATATAGGAGAGACCCAGTACTTC.

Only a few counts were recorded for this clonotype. The CDR3 DNA sequence: TGTGCCACCATTAACAGTGAGCAGTTCTTC. Amino acids: CATINSEQFF. V gene TRBV24-1 combines with J gene TRBJ2-1; D not resolved. V was trimmed by 8 bases and J by 9 bases, leaving 7 bases between them. The CDR3 has 10 residues. Germline-derived CDR1 and CDR2 are KGHDR and SFDVKD.

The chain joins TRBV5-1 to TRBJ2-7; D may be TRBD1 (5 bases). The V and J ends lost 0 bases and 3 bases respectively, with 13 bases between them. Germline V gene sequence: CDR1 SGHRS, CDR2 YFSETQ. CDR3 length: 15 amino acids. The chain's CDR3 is CASSLGAGRHYEQYF. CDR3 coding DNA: TGCGCCAGCAGCTTGGGCGCAGGGCGGCACTACGAGCAGTACTTC.

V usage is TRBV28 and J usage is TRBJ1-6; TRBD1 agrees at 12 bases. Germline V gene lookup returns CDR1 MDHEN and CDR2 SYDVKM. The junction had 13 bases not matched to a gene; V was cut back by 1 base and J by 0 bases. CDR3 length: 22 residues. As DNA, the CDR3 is TGTGCCAGCAGTTTATTCCCCGGGACAGGGGGCTCCCTAAGCTCCTATAATTCACCCCTCCACTTT. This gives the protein CASSLFPGTGGSLSSYNSPLHF.

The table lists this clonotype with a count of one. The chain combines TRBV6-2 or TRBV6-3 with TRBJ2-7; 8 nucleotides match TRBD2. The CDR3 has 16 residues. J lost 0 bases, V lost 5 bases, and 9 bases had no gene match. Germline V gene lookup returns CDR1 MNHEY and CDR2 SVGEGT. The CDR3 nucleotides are TGTGCCAGCAGTCGGGTAGGCGGGAGGTCCTCCTACGAGCAGTACTTC. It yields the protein CASSRVGGRSSYEQYF.

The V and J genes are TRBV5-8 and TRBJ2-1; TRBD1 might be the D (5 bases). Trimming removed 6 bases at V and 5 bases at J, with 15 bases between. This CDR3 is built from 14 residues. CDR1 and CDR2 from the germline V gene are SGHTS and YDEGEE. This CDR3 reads CASKGPSANNEQFF. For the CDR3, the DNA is TGTGCCAGCAAGGGGCCGTCTGCGAACAATGAGCAGTTCTTC.

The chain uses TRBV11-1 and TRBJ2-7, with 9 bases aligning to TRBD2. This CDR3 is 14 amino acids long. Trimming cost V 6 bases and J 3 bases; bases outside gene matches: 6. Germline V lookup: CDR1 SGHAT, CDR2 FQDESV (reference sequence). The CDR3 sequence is CASSEREADYEQYF. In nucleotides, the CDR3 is TGTGCCAGCAGTGAGCGGGAGGCTGACTACGAGCAGTACTTC.

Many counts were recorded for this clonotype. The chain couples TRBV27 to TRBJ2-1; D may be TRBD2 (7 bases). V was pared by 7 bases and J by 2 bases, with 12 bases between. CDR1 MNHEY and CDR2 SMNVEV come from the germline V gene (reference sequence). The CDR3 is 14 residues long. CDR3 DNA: TGTGCCAGCATCCGGGGGGCGACCTACAATGAGCAGTTCTTC. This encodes CASIRGATYNEQFF.

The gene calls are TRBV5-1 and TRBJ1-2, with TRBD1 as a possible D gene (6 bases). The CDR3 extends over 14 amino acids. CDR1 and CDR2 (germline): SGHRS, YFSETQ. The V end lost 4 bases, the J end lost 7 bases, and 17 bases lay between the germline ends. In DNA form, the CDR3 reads TGCGCCAGCAGCGGATGGACAGCCGATCCTGGCTACACCTTC. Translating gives CASSGWTADPGYTF.

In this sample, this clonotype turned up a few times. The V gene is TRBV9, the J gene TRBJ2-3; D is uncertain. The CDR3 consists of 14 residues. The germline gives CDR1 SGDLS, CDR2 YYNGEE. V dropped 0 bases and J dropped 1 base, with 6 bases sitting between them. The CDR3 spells CASSVGWGTDTQYF. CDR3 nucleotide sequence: TGTGCCAGCAGCGTAGGATGGGGCACAGATACGCAGTATTTT.

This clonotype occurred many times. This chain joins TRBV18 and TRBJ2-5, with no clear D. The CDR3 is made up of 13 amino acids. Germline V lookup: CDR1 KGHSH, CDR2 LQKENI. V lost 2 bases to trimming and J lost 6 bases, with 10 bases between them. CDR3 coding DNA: TGTGCCAGCTCACCATTCCCGTCGAAGACCCAGTACTTC. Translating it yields CASSPFPSKTQYF.